A selection of T cell receptor beta chains follows, all from one sample in a study of CDR3 diversity in severe acne. TCRdb recomputed calls from the PCR reads with MiXCR, one row per CDR3 protein. Here the sample spans fewer than 100,000 distinct CDR3 sequences, under 65% being singletons. Sequencing used blood. The receptors were sampled from a male donor in good health, without acne. Both conserved end residues are part of each CDR3. A D gene is named only where the DNA matches it firmly. Only some rows state a clone size, as once, few, many or a class for expanded clones.

abundance	v_gene	d_gene	j_gene	CDR3nt	CDR3aa
few	TRBV12-3/TRBV12-4	TRBD1	TRBJ1-6	TGTGCCAGCAGTCCAAGACAGGGAAATTCACCCCTCCACTTT	CASSPRQGNSPLHF
NA	TRBV9	NA	TRBJ1-1	TGTGCCAGCAGCGTAGACGGCACTTCTGAAGCTTTCTTT	CASSVDGTSEAFF
NA	TRBV11-2	TRBD1	TRBJ2-7	TGTGCCAGCAGCTTCGGACAGGGGAAGGGCGAGCAGTACTTC	CASSFGQGKGEQYF
few	TRBV4-1	NA	TRBJ1-6	TGCGCCAGCAGCCAAGGTGGGCGCTCACCCCTCCACTTT	CASSQGGRSPLHF
NA	TRBV11-3	NA	TRBJ2-7	TGTGCCAGCAGCAACCAGAAGGGGTGGGAGCAGTACTTC	CASSNQKGWEQYF
NA	TRBV20-1	NA	TRBJ1-2	NA	CSARGTIPRGDTQYFGYTF
few	TRBV2	NA	TRBJ2-5	TGTGCCAGCAGGAGAGAGGGTGAGGGCAATCAGCCCCAGTACTTC	CASRREGEGNQPQYF
many	TRBV5-5	TRBD1	TRBJ2-7	TGTGCCAGCAGCCAGGACAGGCCCTACGAGCAGTACTTC	CASSQDRPYEQYF
NA	TRBV13	TRBD2	TRBJ2-7	TGTGCCAGCAGTTACTCGAGGGGACTAGCGGGAGCCTACGAGCAGTACTTC	CASSYSRGLAGAYEQYF
NA	TRBV12-3/TRBV12-4	NA	TRBJ2-7	TGTGCCAGCAGGCAGGGGAATTACGAGCAGTACTTC	CASRQGNYEQYF
NA	TRBV25-1	TRBD2	TRBJ2-5	TGTGCCCTTGAGGCGGGAGCGAGGGAGACCCAGTACTTC	CALEAGARETQYF
many	TRBV27	NA	TRBJ2-1	TGTGCCAGCAGTCCTCTGTCGGCGGGGAGCTCCTACAATGAGCAGTTCTTC	CASSPLSAGSSYNEQFF
NA	TRBV29-1	NA	TRBJ1-6	TGCAGCGTTGAAGCGACGGTCGGGTCACCCCTCCACTTT	CSVEATVGSPLHF
many	TRBV20-1	NA	TRBJ2-5	TGCAGTGCTAGAGATCTCTGGAGCGGTACCCAGTACTTC	CSARDLWSGTQYF
NA	TRBV11-3	NA	TRBJ2-7	TGTGCCAGCAGCTCTCCCCGGGACCCAGGGCGGACGCAGTACTTC	CASSSPRDPGRTQYF
NA	TRBV12-3/TRBV12-4	NA	TRBJ2-6	TGTGCCAGCAGCTTACGTCCCGAAGCCGACGTCCTGACTTTC	CASSLRPEADVLTF
few	TRBV7-9	NA	TRBJ1-1	TGTGCCACCACTGAAGCTTTCTTT	CATTEAFF
NA	TRBV12-3/TRBV12-4	NA	TRBJ1-5	TGCGCTAGTGCCCGAGGGAGCAATCAGCCCCAGCATTTT	CASARGSNQPQHF
NA	TRBV9	TRBD1	TRBJ1-2	TGTGCCAGCAGCGTACGAGGGGGCGAAACCGGGGGCTACACCTTC	CASSVRGGETGGYTF
many	TRBV18	NA	TRBJ2-3	TGTGCCAGCTCTAAGTCGGAGGCTAGCACAGATACGCAGTATTTT	CASSKSEASTDTQYF